This record covers a single TCR beta chain. Trimming took 8 bases from V and 5 from J; bases not matched to a gene: 14. Germline V gives CDR1 MNHEY, CDR2 SMNVEV (reference sequence). The CDR3 is made up of 15 amino acids. The data were taken from a study of identical twins. TCRdb analysed the 5' RACE reads with MiXCR anew, one entry per CDR3 protein. The sample lists hundreds of thousands of distinct CDR3 sequences; roughly 18% were seen once. This sample was shared with a second study, whose subject was T cells expressing NK-cell markers.

The chain is built from TRBV27 and TRBJ2-5; 7 bases map to TRBD2. Sequencing was done on a sample of PBMCs. This receptor was identified in a woman between 18 and 30 years old in good health. The CDR3 coding sequence is TGTGCCAGCGGCACGCCGCTGGGAGGGATGGAGACCCAGTACTTC. Translated: CASGTPLGGMETQYF.